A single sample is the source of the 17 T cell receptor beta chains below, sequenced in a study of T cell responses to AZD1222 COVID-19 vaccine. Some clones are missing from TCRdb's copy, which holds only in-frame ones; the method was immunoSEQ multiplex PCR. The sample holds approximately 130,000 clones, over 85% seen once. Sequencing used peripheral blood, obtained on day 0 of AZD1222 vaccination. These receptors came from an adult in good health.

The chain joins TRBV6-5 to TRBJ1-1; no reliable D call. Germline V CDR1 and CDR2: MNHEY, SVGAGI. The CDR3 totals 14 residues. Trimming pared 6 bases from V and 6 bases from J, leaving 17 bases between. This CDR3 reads CASRLLPRYSEAFF. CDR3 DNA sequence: TGTGCCAGCAGGCTACTGCCCCGGTACTCTGAAGCTTTCTTT.

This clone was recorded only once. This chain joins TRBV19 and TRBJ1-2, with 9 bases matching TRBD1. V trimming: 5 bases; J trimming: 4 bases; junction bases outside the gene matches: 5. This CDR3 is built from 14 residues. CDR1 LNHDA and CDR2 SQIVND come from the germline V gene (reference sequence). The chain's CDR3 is CASSSQTGGYGYTF. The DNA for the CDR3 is TGTGCCAGTAGTTCCCAGACAGGGGGCTATGGCTACACCTTC.

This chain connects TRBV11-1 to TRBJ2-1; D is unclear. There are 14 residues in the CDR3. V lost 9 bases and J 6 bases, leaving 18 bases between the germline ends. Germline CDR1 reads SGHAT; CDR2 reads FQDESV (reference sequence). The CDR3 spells CARAPDGPGNEQFF. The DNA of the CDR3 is TGTGCCAGGGCCCCCGACGGGCCTGGCAATGAGCAGTTCTTC.

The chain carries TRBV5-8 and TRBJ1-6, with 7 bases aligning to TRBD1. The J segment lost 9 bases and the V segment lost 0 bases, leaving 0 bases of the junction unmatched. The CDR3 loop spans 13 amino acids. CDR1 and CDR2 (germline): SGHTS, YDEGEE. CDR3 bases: TGTGCCAGCAGCTTGGAGGGGGCTTCACCCCTCCACTTT. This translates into CASSLEGASPLHF. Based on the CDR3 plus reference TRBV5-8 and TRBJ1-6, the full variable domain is EAGVTQSPTHLIKTRGQQATLRCSPISGHTSVYWYQQALGLGLQFLLWYDEGEERNRGNFPPRFSGRQFPNYSSELNVNALELEDSALYLCASSLEGASPLHFGNGTRLTVT.

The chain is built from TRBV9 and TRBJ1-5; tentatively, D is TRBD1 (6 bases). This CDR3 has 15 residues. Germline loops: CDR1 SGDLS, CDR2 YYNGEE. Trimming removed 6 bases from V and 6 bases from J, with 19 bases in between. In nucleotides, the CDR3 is TGTGCCAGCAACACCGAGGGGAGGGACACTCAGCCCCAGCATTTT. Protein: CASNTEGRDTQPQHF.

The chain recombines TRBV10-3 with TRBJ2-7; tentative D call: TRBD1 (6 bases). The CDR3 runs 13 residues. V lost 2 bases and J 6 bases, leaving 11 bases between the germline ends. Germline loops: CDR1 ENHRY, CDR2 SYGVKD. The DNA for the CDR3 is TGTGCCATCAGTGAGGAGACAGGCGCCGAGCAGTACTTC. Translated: CAISEETGAEQYF.

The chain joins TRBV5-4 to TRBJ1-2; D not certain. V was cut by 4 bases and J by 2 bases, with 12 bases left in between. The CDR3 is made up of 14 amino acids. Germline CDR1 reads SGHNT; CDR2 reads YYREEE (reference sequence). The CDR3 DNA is TGTGCCAGCAGCCCTCAAGGGTCCAACTATGGCTACACCTTC. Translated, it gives CASSPQGSNYGYTF.

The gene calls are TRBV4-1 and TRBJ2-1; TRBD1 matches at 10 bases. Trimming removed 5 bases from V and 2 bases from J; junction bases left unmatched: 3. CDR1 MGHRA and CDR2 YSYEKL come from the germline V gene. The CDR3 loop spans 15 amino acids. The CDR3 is CASSRGTGAYNEQFF. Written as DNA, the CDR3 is TGCGCCAGCAGCAGGGGGACAGGGGCCTACAATGAGCAGTTCTTC.

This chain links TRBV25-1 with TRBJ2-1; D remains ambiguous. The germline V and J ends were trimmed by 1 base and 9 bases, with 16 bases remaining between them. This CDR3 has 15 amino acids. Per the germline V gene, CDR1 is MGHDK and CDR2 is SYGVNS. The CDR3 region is CASSESRATNGEQFF. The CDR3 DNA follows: TGTGCCAGCAGTGAATCGCGCGCAACAAACGGTGAGCAGTTCTTC.

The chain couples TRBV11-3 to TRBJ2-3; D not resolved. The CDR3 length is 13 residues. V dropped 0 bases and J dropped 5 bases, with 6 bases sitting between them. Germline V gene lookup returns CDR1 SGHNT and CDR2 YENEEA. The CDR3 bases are TGTGCCAGCAGCTTAGATTACGGAGATACGCAGTATTTT. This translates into CASSLDYGDTQYF.

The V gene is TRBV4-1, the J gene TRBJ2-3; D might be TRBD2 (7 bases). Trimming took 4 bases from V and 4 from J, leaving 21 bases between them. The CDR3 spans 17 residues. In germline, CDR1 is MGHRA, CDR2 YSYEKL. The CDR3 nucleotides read TGCGCCAGCAGCCTAAGAGGGGGGGCCCACGCCGCAGATACGCAGTATTTT. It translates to CASSLRGGAHAADTQYF.

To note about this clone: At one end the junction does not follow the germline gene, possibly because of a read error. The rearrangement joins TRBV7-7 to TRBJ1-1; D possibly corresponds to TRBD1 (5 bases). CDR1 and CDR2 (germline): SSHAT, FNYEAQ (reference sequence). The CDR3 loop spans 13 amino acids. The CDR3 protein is CASSLQENTEAFF. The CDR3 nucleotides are TGTGCTAGCAGCTTACAGGAGAACACTGAAGCTTTCTTT.

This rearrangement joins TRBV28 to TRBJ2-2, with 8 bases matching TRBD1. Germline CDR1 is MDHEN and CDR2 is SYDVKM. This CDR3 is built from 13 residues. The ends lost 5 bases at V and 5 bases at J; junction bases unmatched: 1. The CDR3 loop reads CASSDRGTGELFF. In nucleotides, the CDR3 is TGTGCCAGCAGTGACAGGGGAACCGGGGAGCTGTTTTTT.

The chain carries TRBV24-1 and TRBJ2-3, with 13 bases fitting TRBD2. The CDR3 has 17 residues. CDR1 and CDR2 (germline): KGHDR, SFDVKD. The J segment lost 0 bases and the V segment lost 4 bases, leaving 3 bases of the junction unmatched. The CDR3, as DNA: TGTGCCACCAGTGACCCGGGACTAGCGGGGAGCACAGATACGCAGTATTTT. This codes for CATSDPGLAGSTDTQYF.

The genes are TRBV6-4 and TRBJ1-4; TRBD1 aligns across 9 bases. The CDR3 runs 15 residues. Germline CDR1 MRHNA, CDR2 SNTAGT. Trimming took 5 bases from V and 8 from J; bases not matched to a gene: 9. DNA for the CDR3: TGTGCCAGCAGTCCTACAGGGGGCATGGGGGAAAAACTGTTTTTT. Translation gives CASSPTGGMGEKLFF.

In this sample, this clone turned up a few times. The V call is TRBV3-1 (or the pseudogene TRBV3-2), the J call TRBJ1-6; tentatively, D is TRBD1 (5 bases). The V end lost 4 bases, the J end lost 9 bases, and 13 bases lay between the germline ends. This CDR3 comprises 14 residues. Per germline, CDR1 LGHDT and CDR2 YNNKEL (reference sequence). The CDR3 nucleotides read TGTGCCAGCAGCCGAGAAGGGACTGGTTCACCCCTCCACTTT. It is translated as CASSREGTGSPLHF.

CDR3 in amino acids: CASRVDRVGYGYTF. The CDR3 bases are TGTGCCAGCAGGGTGGACAGGGTCGGCTATGGCTACACCTTC. V usage is TRBV2 and J usage is TRBJ1-2, with 8 positions matching TRBD1. From germline, CDR1 is SNHLY and CDR2 FYNNEI. After removal of 6 bases from V and 4 bases from J, the junction contained 7 bases not matched to a gene. This CDR3 is built from 14 residues.